One sample yielded the 16 T cell receptor beta chains listed below, sequenced in a study of blood T cell repertoires in COVID-19. Sequenced by immunoSEQ multiplex PCR; TCRdb stores in-frame clones only, minus some. The sample consists of about 64,000 clones, approximately 90% of them appearing once. The specimen sequenced was peripheral blood. Receptors were obtained from an elderly woman with active COVID-19.

J is TRBJ2-2 and V is TRBV2; 8 bases map to TRBD2. This CDR3 is 21 amino acids long. The V gene end was trimmed by 3 bases and the J gene end by 0 bases; junction bases not matched to a gene: 18. Per the germline V gene, CDR1 is SNHLY and CDR2 is FYNNEI. CDR3 region: CASSDASGRPSWQANTGELFF. CDR3 DNA: TGTGCCAGCAGTGACGCGAGCGGGAGACCTTCTTGGCAGGCGAACACCGGGGAGCTGTTTTTT.

This rearrangement joins TRBV3-1 (or the pseudogene TRBV3-2) to TRBJ1-2; 7 positions agree with TRBD1. The germline V gene encodes CDR1 LGHDT and CDR2 YNNKEL (reference sequence). J was trimmed by 4 bases and V by 0 bases; bases with no gene match: 5. The CDR3 consists of 15 residues. CDR3 DNA sequence: TGTGCCAGCAGCCAAGATGCAGCAGGGGGCTATGGCTACACCTTC. Its translation is CASSQDAAGGYGYTF.

The chain recombines TRBV4-2 with TRBJ1-1; 8 nucleotides align to TRBD1. The V gene end was trimmed by 1 base and the J gene end by 5 bases; junction bases not matched to a gene: 6. The CDR3 extends over 15 amino acids. Germline V gene lookup returns CDR1 LGHNA and CDR2 YNFKEQ. The DNA for the CDR3 is TGTGCCAGCAGCCAAGCTGGGCAGGGGGCAACTGAAGCTTTCTTT. It encodes CASSQAGQGATEAFF.

The chain couples TRBV28 to TRBJ2-3; TRBD2 matches at 9 bases. Germline trimming cut 7 bases from V and 4 bases from J; bases unmatched to any gene: 12. CDR3 length: 16 residues. The germline V gene has CDR1 MDHEN and CDR2 SYDVKM. This chain's CDR3 is CASTSVSGRLADTQYF. CDR3 nucleotide sequence: TGTGCCAGCACCTCCGTTAGCGGGAGACTAGCAGATACGCAGTATTTT.

CDR3 sequence reads: CASSSGGRAGGQETQYF. The DNA for the CDR3 is TGCGCCAGCAGCTCGGGCGGTAGGGCAGGGGGTCAAGAGACCCAGTACTTC. This chain joins TRBV5-1 and TRBJ2-5, with 7 bases fitting TRBD1. Germline values: CDR1 SGHRS, CDR2 YFSETQ. V lost 3 bases, J lost 2 bases, and 13 bases stayed unmatched. This CDR3 has 17 amino acids.

The chain is built from TRBV5-1 and TRBJ2-1, with D tentatively TRBD2 (5 bases). Germline CDR1 and CDR2: SGHRS and YFSETQ. Deletions cut 0 bases from V and 5 bases from J, with 12 bases between. This CDR3 spans 15 amino acids. The CDR3 spells CASSLDGITHNEQFF. CDR3 DNA sequence: TGCGCCAGCAGCTTGGACGGGATTACTCACAATGAGCAGTTCTTC.

The chain combines TRBV28 with TRBJ1-1; 9 nucleotides line up with TRBD1. Germline loops: CDR1 MDHEN, CDR2 SYDVKM. The V segment lost 8 bases and the J segment 1 base; nucleotides outside the gene matches: 5. The CDR3 sequence is 14 residues long. The CDR3 here is CASWMTGGNTEAFF. DNA of the CDR3: TGTGCCAGCTGGATGACAGGGGGGAACACTGAAGCTTTCTTT.

The chain has TRBV10-3 and TRBJ1-3; tentatively, D is TRBD1 (6 bases). From germline, CDR1 is ENHRY and CDR2 SYGVKD. CDR3 size: 17 residues. V dropped 3 bases and J dropped 0 bases, with 15 bases sitting between them. CDR3 in DNA: TGTGCCATCAGTGATCTCATTGGGACAAACTCTGGAAACACCATATATTTT. Amino acid sequence: CAISDLIGTNSGNTIYF.

V usage is TRBV5-1 and J usage is TRBJ2-5; D unresolved. Per germline, CDR1 SGHRS and CDR2 YFSETQ. Trimming pared 4 bases from V and 1 base from J, leaving 11 bases between. The CDR3 totals 14 residues. DNA for the CDR3: TGCGCCAGCAGCCCTTACAGTGTCCAAGAGACCCAGTACTTC. Its protein product is CASSPYSVQETQYF.

The genes are TRBV4-1 and TRBJ2-1, with 8 nucleotides matching TRBD1. V lost 1 base and J lost 4; bases outside the gene matches: 6. Germline assignment: CDR1 MGHRA and CDR2 YSYEKL. The CDR3 length is 16 residues. CDR3 coding DNA: TGCGCCAGCAGCCAAGGGGCAGGGGGCTTTTACAATGAGCAGTTCTTC. It is translated as CASSQGAGGFYNEQFF.

The J gene is TRBJ2-3, the V gene TRBV7-2, with 7 bases matching TRBD1. Per the germline V gene, CDR1 is SGHTA and CDR2 is FQGNSA. CDR3 length: 15 amino acids. Unmatched junction bases numbered 8, after V lost 8 bases and J lost 0 bases. The CDR3 region is CASLHRGRSTDTQYF. For the CDR3, the DNA is TGTGCCAGCCTGCACAGGGGAAGGAGCACAGATACGCAGTATTTT. The variable domain in full, completed from reference TRBV7-2 and TRBJ2-3, reads GAGVSQSPSNKVTEKGKDVELRCDPISGHTALYWYRQSLGQGLEFLIYFQGNSAPDKSGLPSDRFSAERTGGSVSTLTIQRTQQEDSAVYLCASLHRGRSTDTQYFGPGTRLTVL.

This chain joins TRBV28 and TRBJ2-5; D gene uncertain. CDR3 length equals 13 residues. The V end lost 6 bases, the J end lost 2 bases, and 10 bases lay between the germline ends. The germline gives CDR1 MDHEN, CDR2 SYDVKM. The CDR3 protein is CASSHTGQETQYF. The CDR3 DNA is TGTGCCAGCAGCCACACCGGGCAAGAGACCCAGTACTTC.

V usage is TRBV18 and J usage is TRBJ1-4; 7 positions agree with TRBD1. V shed 6 bases and J 5 bases; nucleotides not matched to a gene: 18. Looked up from germline, CDR1 is KGHSH and CDR2 is LQKENI. The CDR3 has 18 amino acids. The CDR3 sequence is CASSQKRTGGGENEKLFF. The CDR3 DNA is TGTGCCAGCTCTCAAAAAAGGACAGGCGGAGGAGAGAATGAAAAACTGTTTTTT.

The CDR3 DNA follows: TGTGCCACCAGCAGGGGACAGGTGAACACTGAAGCTTTCTTT. It encodes CATSRGQVNTEAFF. The rearrangement links TRBV15 to TRBJ1-1, with 8 bases identical to TRBD1. This CDR3 is 14 amino acids long. Unmatched junction bases numbered 0, after V lost 3 bases and J lost 0 bases. The germline gives CDR1 LNHNV, CDR2 YYDKDF (reference sequence).

The genes are TRBV2 and TRBJ2-5; 11 positions agree with TRBD2. Germline V CDR1 and CDR2: SNHLY, FYNNEI. Trimming took 6 bases from V and 0 from J; bases not matched to a gene: 6. CDR3 size: 16 residues. CDR3 sequence: CASSGRLAGYQETQYF. The CDR3 DNA follows: TGTGCCAGCAGCGGAAGACTAGCGGGGTACCAAGAGACCCAGTACTTC.

In its sample, this clone was seen once. Other DNA sequences within the sample encode an identical CDR3. The gene calls are TRBV7-2 and TRBJ2-1; no definite D call. CDR3 size: 15 residues. The V end lost 0 bases, the J end lost 0 bases, and 6 bases lay between the germline ends. The germline V gene has CDR1 SGHTA and CDR2 FQGNSA. The CDR3 bases are TGTGCCAGCAGCTTAGCCAAGAGCTCCTACAATGAGCAGTTCTTC. It translates to CASSLAKSSYNEQFF.